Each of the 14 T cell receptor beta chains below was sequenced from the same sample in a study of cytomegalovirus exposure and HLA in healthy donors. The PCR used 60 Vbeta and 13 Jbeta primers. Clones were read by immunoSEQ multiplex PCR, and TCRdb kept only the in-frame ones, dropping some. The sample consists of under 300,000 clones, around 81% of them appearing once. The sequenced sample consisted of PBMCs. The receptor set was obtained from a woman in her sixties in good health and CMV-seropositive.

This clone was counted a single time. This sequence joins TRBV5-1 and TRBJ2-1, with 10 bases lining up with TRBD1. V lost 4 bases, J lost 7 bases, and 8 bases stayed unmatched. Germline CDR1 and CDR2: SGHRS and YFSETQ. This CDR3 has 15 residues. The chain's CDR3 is CASSGTGESGNEQFF. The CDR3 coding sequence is TGCGCCAGCAGCGGGACAGGGGAATCGGGAAATGAGCAGTTCTTC.

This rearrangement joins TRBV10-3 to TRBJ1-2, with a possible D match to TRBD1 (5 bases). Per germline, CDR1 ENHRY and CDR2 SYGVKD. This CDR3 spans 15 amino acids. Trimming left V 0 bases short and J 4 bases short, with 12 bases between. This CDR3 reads CAISESRRVGYGYTF. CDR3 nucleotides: TGTGCCATCAGTGAGTCCCGCAGGGTTGGCTATGGCTACACCTTC.

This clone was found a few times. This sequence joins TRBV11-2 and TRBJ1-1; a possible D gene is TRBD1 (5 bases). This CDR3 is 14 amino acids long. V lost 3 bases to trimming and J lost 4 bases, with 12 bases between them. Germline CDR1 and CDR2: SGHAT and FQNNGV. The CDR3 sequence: CASSFQGFGTEAFF. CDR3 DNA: TGTGCCAGCAGCTTCCAGGGATTCGGCACTGAAGCTTTCTTT.

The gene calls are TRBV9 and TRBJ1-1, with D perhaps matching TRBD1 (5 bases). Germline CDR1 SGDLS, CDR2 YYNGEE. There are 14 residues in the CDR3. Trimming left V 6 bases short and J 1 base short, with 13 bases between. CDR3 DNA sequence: TGTGCCAGCACGTGTGACAGAAAGAACACTGAAGCTTTCTTT. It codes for CASTCDRKNTEAFF. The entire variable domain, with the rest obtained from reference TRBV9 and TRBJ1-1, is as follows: DSGVTQTPKHLITATGQRVTLRCSPRSGDLSVYWYQQSLDQGLQFLIQYYNGEERAKGNILERFSAQQFPDLHSELNLSSLELGDSALYFCASTCDRKNTEAFFGQGTRLTVV.

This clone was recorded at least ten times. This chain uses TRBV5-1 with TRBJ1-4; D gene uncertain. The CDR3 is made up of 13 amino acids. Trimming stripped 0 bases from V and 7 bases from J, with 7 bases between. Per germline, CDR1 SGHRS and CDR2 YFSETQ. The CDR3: CASSLGHIEKLFF. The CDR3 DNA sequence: TGCGCCAGCAGCTTGGGACACATTGAAAAACTGTTTTTT.

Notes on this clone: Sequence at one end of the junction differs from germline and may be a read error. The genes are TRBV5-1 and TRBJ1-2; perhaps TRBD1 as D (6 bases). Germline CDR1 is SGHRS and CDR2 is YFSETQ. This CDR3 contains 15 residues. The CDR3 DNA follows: TGCGACAGCAGCGTCTCAGGGGATCTTGTGGGTGGCTACACCTTC. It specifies CDSSVSGDLVGGYTF.

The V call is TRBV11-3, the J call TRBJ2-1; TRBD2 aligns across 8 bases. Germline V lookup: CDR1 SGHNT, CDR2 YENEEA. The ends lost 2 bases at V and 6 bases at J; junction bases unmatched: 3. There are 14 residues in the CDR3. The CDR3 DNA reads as TGTGCCAGCAGCTTACCGGGAGGGTTCAATGAGCAGTTCTTC. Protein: CASSLPGGFNEQFF.

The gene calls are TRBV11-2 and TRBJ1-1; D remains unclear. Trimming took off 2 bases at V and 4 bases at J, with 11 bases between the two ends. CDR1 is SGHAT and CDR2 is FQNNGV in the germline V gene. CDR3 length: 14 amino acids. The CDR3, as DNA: TGTGCCAGCAGCTTACGGGATTCACCCACTGAAGCTTTCTTT. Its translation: CASSLRDSPTEAFF. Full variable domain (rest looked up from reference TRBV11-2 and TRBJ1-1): EAGVAQSPRYKIIEKRQSVAFWCNPISGHATLYWYQQILGQGPKLLIQFQNNGVVDDSQLPKDRFSAERLKGVDSTLKIQPAKLEDSAVYLCASSLRDSPTEAFFGQGTRLTVV.

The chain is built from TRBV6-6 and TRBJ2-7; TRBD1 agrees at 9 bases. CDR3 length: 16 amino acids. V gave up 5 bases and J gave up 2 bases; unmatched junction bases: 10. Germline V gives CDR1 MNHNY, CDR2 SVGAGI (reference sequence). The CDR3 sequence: CASSGNRDRVTYEQYF. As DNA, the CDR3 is TGTGCCAGCAGTGGGAACCGGGACAGGGTCACCTACGAGCAGTACTTC.

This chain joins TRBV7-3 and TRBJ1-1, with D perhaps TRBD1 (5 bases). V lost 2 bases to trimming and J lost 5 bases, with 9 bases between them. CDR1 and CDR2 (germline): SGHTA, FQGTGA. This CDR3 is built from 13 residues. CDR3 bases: TGTGCCAGCAGCTTATTGGGGGGGACTGAAGCTTTCTTT. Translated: CASSLLGGTEAFF.

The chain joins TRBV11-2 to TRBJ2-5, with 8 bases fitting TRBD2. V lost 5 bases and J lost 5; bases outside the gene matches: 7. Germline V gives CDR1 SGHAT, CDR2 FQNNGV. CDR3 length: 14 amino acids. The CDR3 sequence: CASSPMPGGETQYF. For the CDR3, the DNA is TGTGCCAGCAGCCCAATGCCGGGGGGGGAGACCCAGTACTTC. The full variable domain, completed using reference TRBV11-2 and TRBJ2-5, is EAGVAQSPRYKIIEKRQSVAFWCNPISGHATLYWYQQILGQGPKLLIQFQNNGVVDDSQLPKDRFSAERLKGVDSTLKIQPAKLEDSAVYLCASSPMPGGETQYFGPGTRLLVL.

This chain's CDR3 is CASSYRADYEAFF. CDR3 in DNA: TGTGCCAGCAGTTACCGAGCCGATTATGAAGCTTTCTTT. The chain recombines TRBV6-5 with TRBJ1-1; D is unresolved. V dropped 2 bases and J dropped 7 bases, with 11 bases sitting between them. This CDR3 is 13 amino acids long. The germline V gene encodes CDR1 MNHEY and CDR2 SVGAGI.

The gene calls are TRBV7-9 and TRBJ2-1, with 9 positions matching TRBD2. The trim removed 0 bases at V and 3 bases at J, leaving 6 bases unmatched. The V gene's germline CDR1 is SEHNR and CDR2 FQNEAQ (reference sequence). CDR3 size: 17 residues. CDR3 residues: CASSLASLAGHYNEQFF. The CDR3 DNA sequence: TGTGCCAGCAGCTTAGCCTCTCTAGCGGGACACTACAATGAGCAGTTCTTC.

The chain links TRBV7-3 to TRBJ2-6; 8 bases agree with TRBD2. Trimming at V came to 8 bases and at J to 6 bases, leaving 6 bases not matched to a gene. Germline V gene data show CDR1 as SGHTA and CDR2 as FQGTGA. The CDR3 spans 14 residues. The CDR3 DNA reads TGTGCCAGCCATCCGGGAGGGCCGGCCAACGTCCTGACTTTC. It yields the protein CASHPGGPANVLTF.